This TCR beta chain was sequenced for a study of T cells in Graves' hyperthyroidism and ophthalmopathy. Authors of the study amplified TCR beta CDR3 regions from RNA transcripts. The study used the HTBI primer set for a first-round RT-PCR of the TCR CDR3. TCRdb redid the calling of the multiplex PCR reads with MiXCR, one entry per CDR3 protein. Here the sample spans approximately 600,000 distinct CDR3 sequences, more than 11% being singletons. This clonotype came up many times. The V gene's germline CDR1 is SGHKS and CDR2 YYEKEE (reference sequence). Trimming removed 4 bases at V and 5 bases at J, with 13 bases between. The CDR3 extends over 13 amino acids.

The source is a woman aged 30 to 39 with Graves' hyperthyroidism that later progressed to Graves' ophthalmopathy. This chain joins TRBV5-5 and TRBJ2-7; possibly TRBD2 for D (5 bases). The sample comprised blood. This CDR3 reads CASSPRGENEQYF. The CDR3 nucleotides are TGTGCCAGCAGCCCCCGGGGTGAGAACGAGCAGTACTTC.